This T cell receptor beta chain was found in a study of shared T cell receptors in the human thymus. Germline V CDR1 and CDR2: MGHRA, YSYEKL. The CDR3 spans 17 residues. Germline trimming cut 3 bases from V and 9 bases from J; bases unmatched to any gene: 18. Some clones are missing from TCRdb's copy, which holds only in-frame ones; the method was immunoSEQ multiplex PCR. The repertoire holds 720,000 or so clones, with 70% to 90% as singletons. These data were also filed under a second study, of human thymus T cells. That source adds: Thymic material originated from resections removed in the course of corrective heart surgery. Thymic and blood repertoires appeared to carry a bias in their V and J gene usage. Thymic TCR repertoires of unrelated people reportedly overlapped highly.

The specimen sequenced was thymocytes. The sequence came from a girl under two years old with a congenital heart defect. This sequence joins TRBV4-1 and TRBJ2-5; 8 bases agree with TRBD2. The CDR3 bases are TGCGCCAGCAGCCAGGGCGTAGGAGCGGGGGACATGCTGGCCCAGTACTTC. Encoded protein: CASSQGVGAGDMLAQYF.